Below are 15 T cell receptor beta chains sequenced from a single sample in a study of blood T cell repertoires in COVID-19. Using immunoSEQ multiplex PCR, the repertoire was profiled, and TCRdb retains in-frame clones only, with some absent. The data contain approximately 220,000 clones, roughly 85% of them singletons. Source material: PBMCs or T cells enriched from blood (not recorded which). Receptors originate from a woman between 40 and 50 years old with acute COVID-19.

The chain carries TRBV7-9 and TRBJ2-5; TRBD1 agrees at 7 bases. Germline V lookup: CDR1 SEHNR, CDR2 FQNEAQ (reference sequence). The CDR3 runs 19 residues. Trimming removed 1 base from V and 1 base from J; junction bases left unmatched: 15. The CDR3 DNA reads as TGTGCCAGCAGCTTAGAAATTTTGGTTGGAAGGGACAGCCAAGAGACCCAGTACTTC. Its translation is CASSLEILVGRDSQETQYF.

The gene calls are TRBV6-5 and TRBJ1-3; D is undetermined. This CDR3 comprises 14 residues. The V end was cut by 8 bases, the J end by 1 base, with 12 bases between. The germline gives CDR1 MNHEY, CDR2 SVGAGI. The CDR3, as DNA: TGTGCCAGCCGCAGTAGCGTTTCTGGAAACACCATATATTTT. This codes for CASRSSVSGNTIYF.

The chain recombines TRBV7-9 with TRBJ2-1; 9 nucleotides match TRBD1. Germline CDR1 is SEHNR and CDR2 is FQNEAQ (reference sequence). The length of the CDR3 is 15 residues. V trimming: 3 bases; J trimming: 6 bases; junction bases outside the gene matches: 6. The CDR3 region is CASSLDRDRANEQFF. The CDR3, as DNA: TGTGCCAGCAGCTTGGACCGGGACAGGGCCAATGAGCAGTTCTTC.

This chain connects TRBV7-9 to TRBJ1-2, with D perhaps TRBD1 (5 bases). The CDR3 runs to 14 residues. V lost 5 bases and J 3 bases, leaving 13 bases between the germline ends. The germline gives CDR1 SEHNR, CDR2 FQNEAQ (reference sequence). The CDR3 here is CASSPHQGHYGYTF. The CDR3 DNA reads as TGTGCCAGCAGCCCTCATCAGGGCCACTATGGCTACACCTTC.

The rearrangement joins TRBV2 to TRBJ1-2; no definite D call. Between the trimmed V and J ends, which lost 6 bases and 2 bases, there was a span of 16 bases. The CDR3 has 15 amino acids. CDR1 SNHLY and CDR2 FYNNEI come from the germline V gene. The CDR3 sequence is CASREAPSRNYGYTF. In DNA, the CDR3 is TGTGCCAGCAGGGAGGCCCCGTCTCGGAACTATGGCTACACCTTC.

The chain uses TRBV6-1 and TRBJ1-3, with D perhaps matching TRBD1 (6 bases). The CDR3 sequence is 15 residues long. Germline CDR1 is MNHNS and CDR2 is SASEGT. V was trimmed by 0 bases and J by 3 bases, leaving 9 bases between them. The CDR3 loop is CASSEATRGGNTIYF. DNA for the CDR3: TGTGCCAGCAGTGAAGCGACCAGGGGTGGAAACACCATATATTTT.

This sequence joins TRBV7-3 and TRBJ1-1; D is perhaps TRBD1 (6 bases). Trimming removed 5 bases from V and 9 bases from J, with 22 bases in between. This CDR3 contains 15 residues. Germline lookup yields CDR1 SGHTA and CDR2 FQGTGA. The CDR3 loop is CASSHSAIGTSKAFF. DNA of the CDR3: TGTGCCAGCAGCCACTCCGCTATCGGGACAAGTAAAGCTTTCTTT.

The CDR3 sequence: CASSLPSGITGELFF. The CDR3 DNA follows: TGCGCCAGCAGCTTACCTAGCGGAATCACCGGGGAGCTGTTTTTT. The chain links TRBV5-1 to TRBJ2-2; 7 nucleotides agree with TRBD2. This CDR3 contains 15 residues. Germline CDR1 and CDR2: SGHRS and YFSETQ. The V and J ends lost 2 bases and 4 bases, in that order; junction bases with no gene match: 5.

The chain has TRBV6-6 and TRBJ2-7; TRBD1 agrees at 7 bases. With 5 bases clipped from V and 3 bases from J, the junction kept 10 bases outside the gene matches. The CDR3 totals 15 residues. Germline V gene data show CDR1 as MNHNY and CDR2 as SVGAGI (reference sequence). CDR3 bases: TGTGCCAGCAGTGCGACAGGGTTTCAATTCTACGAGCAGTACGTC. Encoded protein: CASSATGFQFYEQYV.

The chain carries TRBV13 and TRBJ1-2; unclear D gene. V lost 5 bases and J 8 bases, leaving 15 bases between the germline ends. Germline V gives CDR1 PRHDT, CDR2 FYEKMQ (reference sequence). The length of the CDR3 is 13 residues. The CDR3 bases are TGTGCCAGCAGCGTGTACCGGGAAGGAGGCTACACCTTC. Encoded protein: CASSVYREGGYTF.

CDR3 in DNA: TGTGCCAGCAGCTTGGTGCGGTTTAGGACTGAAGCTTTCTTT. Amino acids: CASSLVRFRTEAFF. V usage is TRBV5-8 and J usage is TRBJ1-1; D is unresolved. CDR3 length: 14 residues. CDR1 SGHTS and CDR2 YDEGEE come from the germline V gene. Trimming removed 0 bases from V and 5 bases from J, with 11 bases in between.

The chain carries TRBV4-2 and TRBJ2-2, with D tentatively TRBD1 (6 bases). The germline V and J ends were trimmed by 1 base and 5 bases, with 17 bases remaining between them. The CDR3 spans 17 residues. Germline CDR1 reads LGHNA; CDR2 reads YNFKEQ. The CDR3 nucleotides read TGTGCCAGCAGCCAAGTTGGGGGCGCGTCTGGTACCGGGGAGCTGTTTTTT. Translated: CASSQVGGASGTGELFF.

The rearrangement joins TRBV2 to TRBJ1-2; 9 bases are shared with TRBD1. This CDR3 contains 13 residues. V lost 6 bases, J lost 7 bases, and 6 bases stayed unmatched. The germline CDR1 and CDR2 sequences are SNHLY and FYNNEI. The CDR3 loop reads CASREQGAGGYTF. As DNA, the CDR3 is TGTGCCAGCAGAGAACAGGGGGCAGGTGGCTACACCTTC.

V and J are TRBV5-1 and TRBJ2-1; D might be TRBD2 (5 bases). Per germline, CDR1 SGHRS and CDR2 YFSETQ. The CDR3 consists of 14 residues. Trimming cost V 2 bases and J 5 bases, with 11 bases left between them. Written as DNA, the CDR3 is TGCGCCAGCAGCTTTAGAGGGATCAACAATGAGCAGTTCTTC. It translates to CASSFRGINNEQFF.

V is TRBV6-1 and J is TRBJ2-3; a possible D gene is TRBD2 (5 bases). V dropped 0 bases and J dropped 4 bases, with 14 bases sitting between them. The germline V gene has CDR1 MNHNS and CDR2 SASEGT. The CDR3 length is 16 residues. The CDR3 loop is CASSEALSGSSDTQYF. CDR3 DNA sequence: TGTGCCAGCAGTGAAGCGCTCTCGGGGAGTTCAGATACGCAGTATTTT.